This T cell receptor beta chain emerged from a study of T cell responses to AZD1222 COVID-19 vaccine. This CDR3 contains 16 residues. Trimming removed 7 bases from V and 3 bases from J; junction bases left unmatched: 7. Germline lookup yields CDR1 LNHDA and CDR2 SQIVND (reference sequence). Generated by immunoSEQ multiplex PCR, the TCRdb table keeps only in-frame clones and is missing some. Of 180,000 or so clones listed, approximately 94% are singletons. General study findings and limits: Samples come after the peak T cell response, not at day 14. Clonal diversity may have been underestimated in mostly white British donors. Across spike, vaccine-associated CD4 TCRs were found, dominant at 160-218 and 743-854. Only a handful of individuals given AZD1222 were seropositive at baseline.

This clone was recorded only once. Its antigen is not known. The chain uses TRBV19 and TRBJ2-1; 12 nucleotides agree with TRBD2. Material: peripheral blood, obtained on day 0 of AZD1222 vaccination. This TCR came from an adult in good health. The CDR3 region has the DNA TGTGCCAGTACCCCGACTAGCGGGAGTATCTACAATGAGCAGTTCTTC. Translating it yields CASTPTSGSIYNEQFF.